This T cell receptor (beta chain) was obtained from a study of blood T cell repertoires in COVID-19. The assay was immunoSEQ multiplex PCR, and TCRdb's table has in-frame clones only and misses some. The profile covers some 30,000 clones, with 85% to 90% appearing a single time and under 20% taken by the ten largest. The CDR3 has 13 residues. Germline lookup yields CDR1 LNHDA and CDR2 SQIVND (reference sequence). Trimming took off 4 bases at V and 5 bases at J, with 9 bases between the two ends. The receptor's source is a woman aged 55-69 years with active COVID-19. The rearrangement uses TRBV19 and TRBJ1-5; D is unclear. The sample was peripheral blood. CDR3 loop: CASSTYSDQPQHF. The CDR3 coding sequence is TGTGCCAGTAGTACCTACTCTGATCAGCCCCAGCATTTT.